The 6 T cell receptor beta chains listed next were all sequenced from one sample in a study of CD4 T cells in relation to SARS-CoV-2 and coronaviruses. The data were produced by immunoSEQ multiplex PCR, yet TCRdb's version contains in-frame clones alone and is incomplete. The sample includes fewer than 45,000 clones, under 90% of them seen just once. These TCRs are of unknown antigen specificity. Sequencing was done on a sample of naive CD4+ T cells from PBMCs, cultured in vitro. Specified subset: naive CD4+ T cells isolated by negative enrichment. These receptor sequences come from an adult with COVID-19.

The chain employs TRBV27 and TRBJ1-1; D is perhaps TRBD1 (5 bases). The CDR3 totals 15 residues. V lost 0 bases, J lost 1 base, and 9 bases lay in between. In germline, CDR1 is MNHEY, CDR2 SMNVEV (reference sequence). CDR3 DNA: TGTGCCAGCAGTTTATCGCCAGGGAGGAACACTGAAGCTTTCTTT. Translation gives CASSLSPGRNTEAFF.

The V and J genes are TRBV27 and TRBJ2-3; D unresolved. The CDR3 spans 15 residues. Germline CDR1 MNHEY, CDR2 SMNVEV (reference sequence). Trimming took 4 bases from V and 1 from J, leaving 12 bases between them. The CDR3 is CASSYGLVGTDTQYF. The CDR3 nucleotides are TGTGCCAGCAGTTATGGGCTAGTGGGCACAGATACGCAGTATTTT.

In DNA form, the CDR3 reads TGTGCCAGCTCATCAGGGGTTTCCACCTACGAGCAGTACTTC. Protein product: CASSSGVSTYEQYF. This rearrangement joins TRBV18 to TRBJ2-7; possible D gene TRBD1, 6 bases. V lost 5 bases to trimming and J lost 2 bases, with 13 bases between them. CDR1 and CDR2 from the germline V gene are KGHSH and LQKENI. The CDR3 runs 14 residues.

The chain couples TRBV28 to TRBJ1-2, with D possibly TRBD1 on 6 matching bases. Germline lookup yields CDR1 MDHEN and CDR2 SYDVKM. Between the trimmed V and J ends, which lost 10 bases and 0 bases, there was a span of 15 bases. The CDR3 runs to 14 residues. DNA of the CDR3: TGTGCCACCAAGTCGGGGGCTTCTAACTATGGCTACACCTTC. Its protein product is CATKSGASNYGYTF.

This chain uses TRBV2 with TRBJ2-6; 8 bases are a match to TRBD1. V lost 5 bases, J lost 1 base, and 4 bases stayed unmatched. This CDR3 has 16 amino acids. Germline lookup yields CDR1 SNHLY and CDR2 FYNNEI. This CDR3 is CASSLWTGSGANVLTF. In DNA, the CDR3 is TGTGCCAGCAGTCTATGGACAGGGTCTGGGGCCAACGTCCTGACTTTC.

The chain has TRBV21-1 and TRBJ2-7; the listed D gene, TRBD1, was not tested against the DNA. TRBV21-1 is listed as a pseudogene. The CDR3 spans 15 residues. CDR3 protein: CASSKAGQGGYEQYF. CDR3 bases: TGTGCCAGCAGCAAAGCGGGACAGGGAGGCTACGAGCAGTACTTC.